The sequence of this T cell receptor beta chain was determined in a study of blood T cell repertoires in COVID-19. Study-level background: Both acute and convalescent COVID-19 samples were obtained from the United States, Italy and Spain. Sources were T cells, B-cell-depleted T cells, or PBMCs; the material itself was cDNA or gDNA.

Authors' data handling: Counts of nucleated cells, estimated from reference gene primer amplification, were obtained. Assay used: immunoSEQ multiplex PCR; TCRdb lists only in-frame clones, some missing. For V, J and clone size, that table is used; D and trimming come from the DNA. Of 150,000 to 200,000 clones in the sample, approximately 87% were seen once. Input material: peripheral blood. The clonotype originates from a man younger than 35 with active or convalescent COVID-19.

The CDR3 bases are TGTGCCAGCAGCTTAGGCCGGCCTCCTGAGGGCGAGCAGTACTTC. Translating it yields CASSLGRPPEGEQYF. The chain recombines TRBV13 with TRBJ2-7, with D maybe TRBD2 (5 bases). The CDR3 loop spans 15 amino acids. Trimming took off 0 bases at V and 6 bases at J, with 15 bases between the two ends. CDR1 is PRHDT, CDR2 FYEKMQ, per germline (reference sequence).